This T cell receptor beta chain was sequenced in a study of blood T cell repertoires in COVID-19. Overall study context: Acute-phase and convalescent COVID-19 samples originated in the United States, Italy and Spain. T cells, B-cell-depleted T cells, or PBMCs provided the cDNA or gDNA that served as material.

Original data processing: Amplification with reference gene primers provided the estimates of nucleated cell counts. Here immunoSEQ multiplex PCR was the method, and the copy in TCRdb shows in-frame clones only, minus some. The D gene and trimming were derived from the DNA, and the V and J assignments and clone size from that table. The sample holds approximately 100,000 clones, roughly 84% seen once. Germline CDR1 WSHSY, CDR2 SAAADI. This CDR3 is built from 15 residues. The V end was cut by 4 bases, the J end by 4 bases, with 11 bases between. The sequencing sample was made of peripheral blood. This chain connects TRBV10-2 to TRBJ2-6; D is undetermined. The source of this sequence is a man aged 55-75 years with acute or convalescent COVID-19. The CDR3 region has the DNA TGCGCCAGCAGTGTCAGTCATCCAGGGGCCAACGTCCTGACTTTC. It specifies CASSVSHPGANVLTF.